This is a list of T cell receptor beta chains from one sample in a study of blood T cell repertoires in COVID-19. Sequenced by immunoSEQ multiplex PCR; TCRdb stores in-frame clones only, minus some. Here the sample spans 250,000 to 350,000 clones, almost 90% being singletons. Sequenced sample: peripheral blood. These receptors all come from a woman aged 25 to 45 with COVID-19, enrolled during active disease. Each CDR3 is given with its conserved first and last residue. The order of the fields is clone size, D gene, CDR3 length, J gene, V gene, CDR3 protein, CDR3 DNA. A D gene is named only where the DNA matches it firmly. Size is omitted from some rows. Given values are once, few, many or a class for expanded clones.

clone_size: once; d_call: TRBD1; cdr3_length: 15; j_call: TRBJ2-3; v_call: TRBV5-1; cdr3_aa: CASSPRTGPTDTQYF; cdr3_nt: TGCGCCAGCAGCCCTCGGACAGGGCCTACAGATACGCAGTATTTT
clone_size: NA; d_call: NA; cdr3_length: 17; j_call: TRBJ2-1; v_call: TRBV5-1; cdr3_aa: CASSTLLSGGINNEQFF; cdr3_nt: TGCGCCAGCAGCACCCTCTTGAGTGGGGGGATTAACAATGAGCAGTTCTTC
clone_size: NA; d_call: TRBD2; cdr3_length: 15; j_call: TRBJ2-7; v_call: TRBV2; cdr3_aa: CASSEQLAGAYEQYF; cdr3_nt: TGTGCCAGCAGTGAACAACTAGCGGGAGCCTACGAGCAGTACTTC
clone_size: NA; d_call: NA; cdr3_length: 16; j_call: TRBJ1-4; v_call: TRBV4-1; cdr3_aa: CASSQEKGRGNEKLFF; cdr3_nt: TGCGCCAGCAGCCAGGAGAAGGGGCGAGGTAATGAAAAACTGTTTTTT
clone_size: NA; d_call: TRBD1; cdr3_length: 14; j_call: TRBJ2-7; v_call: TRBV5-1; cdr3_aa: CASTLGQGAYEQYF; cdr3_nt: TGCGCCAGCACCCTGGGACAGGGAGCCTACGAGCAGTACTTC
clone_size: NA; d_call: TRBD1; cdr3_length: 16; j_call: TRBJ1-1; v_call: TRBV2; cdr3_aa: CASSGSRDRANTEAFF; cdr3_nt: TGTGCCAGCAGTGGTTCCCGAGACAGGGCCAACACTGAAGCTTTCTTT
clone_size: NA; d_call: TRBD2; cdr3_length: 16; j_call: TRBJ2-2; v_call: TRBV5-4; cdr3_aa: CASSLGLAGNTGELFF; cdr3_nt: TGTGCCAGCAGCTTGGGGCTAGCGGGGAACACCGGGGAGCTGTTTTTT
clone_size: NA; d_call: TRBD1; cdr3_length: 15; j_call: TRBJ2-2; v_call: TRBV2; cdr3_aa: CASSADREVTGELFF; cdr3_nt: TGTGCCAGCAGCGCGGACAGGGAGGTCACCGGGGAGCTGTTTTTT
clone_size: NA; d_call: NA; cdr3_length: 14; j_call: TRBJ2-2; v_call: TRBV5-4; cdr3_aa: CASSFDSNTGELFF; cdr3_nt: TGTGCCAGCAGCTTTGACTCGAACACCGGGGAGCTGTTTTTT
clone_size: NA; d_call: NA; cdr3_length: 16; j_call: TRBJ1-3; v_call: TRBV6-1; cdr3_aa: CASSEALSPSGNTIYF; cdr3_nt: TGTGCCAGCAGTGAAGCGCTATCACCCTCTGGAAACACCATATATTTT
clone_size: NA; d_call: NA; cdr3_length: 13; j_call: TRBJ1-1; v_call: TRBV29-1; cdr3_aa: CSVTGTLNTEAFF; cdr3_nt: TGCAGCGTAACCGGGACATTGAACACTGAAGCTTTCTTT
clone_size: NA; d_call: NA; cdr3_length: 15; j_call: TRBJ1-2; v_call: TRBV6-5; cdr3_aa: CASSSFGGANYGYTF; cdr3_nt: TGTGCCAGCAGTTCCTTCGGAGGCGCCAACTATGGCTACACCTTC
clone_size: NA; d_call: TRBD2; cdr3_length: 17; j_call: TRBJ2-2; v_call: TRBV3-1/TRBV3-2; cdr3_aa: CASSQGTSGRGTGELFF; cdr3_nt: TGTGCCAGCAGCCAGGGGACTAGCGGGAGGGGTACCGGGGAGCTGTTTTTT
clone_size: NA; d_call: NA; cdr3_length: 15; j_call: TRBJ2-7; v_call: TRBV6-5; cdr3_aa: CASSYSTRGSYEQYF; cdr3_nt: TGTGCCAGCAGTTACTCGACACGGGGCTCCTACGAGCAGTACTTC
clone_size: NA; d_call: NA; cdr3_length: 15; j_call: TRBJ1-1; v_call: TRBV7-8; cdr3_aa: CASSRPTGMNTEAFF; cdr3_nt: TGTGCCAGCAGCCGACCGACAGGAATGAACACTGAAGCTTTCTTT
clone_size: NA; d_call: NA; cdr3_length: 15; j_call: TRBJ1-5; v_call: TRBV30; cdr3_aa: CAWSVQGRNNQPQHF; cdr3_nt: TGTGCCTGGAGTGTTCAGGGAAGGAACAATCAGCCCCAGCATTTT
clone_size: NA; d_call: NA; cdr3_length: 18; j_call: TRBJ1-3; v_call: TRBV30; cdr3_aa: CAWSSGTPLMLSGNTIYF; cdr3_nt: TGTGCCTGGAGCTCCGGGACACCCTTAATGCTCTCTGGAAACACCATATATTTT
clone_size: NA; d_call: NA; cdr3_length: 14; j_call: TRBJ2-7; v_call: TRBV4-2; cdr3_aa: CASSQRLPSYEQYF; cdr3_nt: TGTGCCAGCAGCCAACGACTGCCCTCCTACGAGCAGTACTTC